This is a list of T cell receptor beta chains from one sample in a study of shared clonotypes between healthy human individuals. Repertoires were generated with immunoSEQ multiplex PCR, while TCRdb's copy carries only in-frame clones and drops some. Of approximately 2.4 million clones in the sample, 90% to 97% are singletons; the top ten hold over 0.1%. Sequencing was done on a sample of naive CD4+ T cells sorted from blood. These receptors all come from a man younger than 30 in good health. Both conserved end residues are part of each CDR3. The D gene is left open where the match is weak. A row's size may be missing; if present it is once, few, many or a size class.

>.|.|TRBV7-2|TRBJ2-1
TGTGCCAGCCGTCTTGCTAGCGCTCTCAATGAGCAGTTCTTC
CASRLASALNEQFF
>.|.|TRBV11-2|TRBJ2-7
TGTGCCAGCATGAAGGGCAGTTCCTACGAGCAGTACTTC
CASMKGSSYEQYF
>.|.|TRBV2|TRBJ2-3
TGTGCGTCAGCCTTCGGGGGCGCAGGAGATACGCAGTATTTT
CASAFGGAGDTQYF
>TRBD1|.|TRBV10-3|TRBJ2-7
TGTGCCAGCAGTCTCCGGACAGGGGGCCTTTCGTACGAGCAGTACTTC
CASSLRTGGLSYEQYF
>TRBD2|.|TRBV4-1|TRBJ2-2
TGCGCCAGCAGCCTCTTATCGGGACTAGCGGGAGGGAGTGCCGGGGAGCTGTTTTTT
CASSLLSGLAGGSAGELFF
>.|.|TRBV6-5|TRBJ1-2
TGTGCCAGCAGTTACTCAGGGCTGCCAAACTATGGCTACACCTTC
CASSYSGLPNYGYTF
>TRBD1|.|TRBV27|TRBJ1-2
TGTGCCAGCAGTTTACGACAGGGGAACTATGGCTACACCTTC
CASSLRQGNYGYTF
>.|.|TRBV28|TRBJ2-7
TGTGCCAGCAGTTTTGGAGGAAAACTGTACGAGCAGTACTTC
CASSFGGKLYEQYF
>.|.|TRBV7-6|TRBJ2-7
TGTGCCAGCAGCTTAGCATTGGAGGGTCCCGAGCAGTACTTC
CASSLALEGPEQYF
>TRBD1|.|TRBV6-1|TRBJ1-5
TGTGCCAGCAGTGAAGGGGACAGGGATGGTCAGCCCCAGCATTTT
CASSEGDRDGQPQHF
>TRBD1|.|TRBV6-5|TRBJ1-2
TGTGCCAGTACAGGGGGTACCTATGGCTACACCTTC
CASTGGTYGYTF
>.|.|TRBV6-1|TRBJ2-7
TGTGCCAGCAGTAGGACTAAGTACGAGCAGTACTTC
CASSRTKYEQYF
>.|.|TRBV6-5|TRBJ1-2
TGTGCCAGCAGTCAGGGCTATGGCTACACCTTC
CASSQGYGYTF
>TRBD1|.|TRBV30|TRBJ1-6
TGTGCCTGGGTGGACAGGTTCAATTCACCCCTCCACTTT
CAWVDRFNSPLHF
>.|.|TRBV30|TRBJ2-5
TGTGCCTGGAGCGAGGGGGGTGGGGAGACCCAGTACTTC
CAWSEGGGETQYF
>.|.|TRBV30|TRBJ1-3
TGTGCCTGGAGTGTACTGTATAGGGGCCTTCTTTCTGGAAACACCATATATTTT
CAWSVLYRGLLSGNTIYF
>TRBD2|few|TRBV6-5|TRBJ2-3
TGTGCCAGCAGCCCTGGGACTAGGAGCACAGATACGCAGTATTTT
CASSPGTRSTDTQYF
>TRBD1|once|TRBV25-1|TRBJ1-1
TGTGCCAGCAGTGGGGAACTAGGCCAGGGGGGCACTGAAGCTTTCTTT
CASSGELGQGGTEAFF
>.|.|TRBV19|TRBJ2-5
TGTGCCAGTAGTTGGCAATTGCAAGAGACCCAGTACTTC
CASSWQLQETQYF
>TRBD2|.|TRBV6-1|TRBJ2-2
TGTGCCAGCAGTGAAGGCCAGCGGGGGGCCGTCACCGGGGAGCTGTTTTTT
CASSEGQRGAVTGELFF
>TRBD1|.|TRBV7-6|TRBJ1-5
TGTGCCAGCAGCTTATCAGGGGGTAACCAGCCCCAGCATTTT
CASSLSGGNQPQHF
>.|.|TRBV2|TRBJ2-3
TGTGCCGGGGGTCGCACAGATACGCAGTATTTT
CAGGRTDTQYF
>.|.|TRBV27|TRBJ2-7
TGTGCCAGCAGTTTATCGTGGGGGCCGGGGTCCCACGAGCAGTACTTC
CASSLSWGPGSHEQYF
>TRBD2|.|TRBV7-6|TRBJ2-5
TGTGCCAGCAGCTTGAAGCGGGAGGCGGGAGAGACCCAGTACTTC
CASSLKREAGETQYF
>.|.|TRBV29-1|TRBJ1-1
TGCAGCGTTGAAGAGCTTGCGGGGATGGAAGCTTTCTTT
CSVEELAGMEAFF
>.|once|TRBV5-1|TRBJ2-1
TGCGCCAGCAGCTTGGCTGGGGAGGTTTTTTATGAGCAGTTCTTC
CASSLAGEVFYEQFF
>.|.|TRBV7-2|TRBJ2-7
TGTGCCAGCAGCTCCGGGCCTTTATACGAGCAGTACTTC
CASSSGPLYEQYF
>.|few|TRBV20-1|TRBJ1-1
TGCAGTGCTATAGAGAACACTGAAGCTTTCTTT
CSAIENTEAFF
>TRBD1|.|TRBV25-1|TRBJ2-3
TGTGCCAGCAGCCCCGGGACAGGGCCTAGGGATACGCAGTATTTT
CASSPGTGPRDTQYF
>TRBD2|.|TRBV4-1|TRBJ2-1
TGCGCCAGCAGCCAAGGACGGACTAGCGGGGGGTACAATGAGCAGTTCTTC
CASSQGRTSGGYNEQFF
>TRBD2|.|TRBV4-1|TRBJ2-7
TGCGCCAGCAGCCAAAGTAGCGGGAGTCCCTACGAGCAGTACTTC
CASSQSSGSPYEQYF
>.|.|TRBV28|TRBJ1-2
TGTGCCAGCACCAATCACCCGGGACTTATCTATGGCTACACCTTC
CASTNHPGLIYGYTF
>.|.|TRBV5-1|TRBJ1-4
TGCGCCAGCAGCCCTGTGGGTGAAAAACTGTTTTTT
CASSPVGEKLFF
>TRBD1|.|TRBV28|TRBJ1-2
TGTGCCAGCAGTTCTCCCGGGACAGGGGACTATGGCTACACCTTC
CASSSPGTGDYGYTF
>TRBD2|.|TRBV5-8|TRBJ2-2
TGTGCCAGCAGCCCACTAGCGGGAGGGATCACCGGGGAGCTGTTTTTT
CASSPLAGGITGELFF
>TRBD1|.|TRBV7-3|TRBJ1-6
TGTGCCAGCAGCATCCAGGGGACAGGGAATTCACCCCTCCACTTT
CASSIQGTGNSPLHF
>.|once|TRBV7-2|TRBJ1-2
TGTGCCAGCAGCCCCCGACCCCACGGGGCCTATGGCTACACCTTC
CASSPRPHGAYGYTF
>.|.|TRBV9|TRBJ2-5
TGTGCCAGCAGCACTACAGGGTACCAAGAGACCCAGTACTTC
CASSTTGYQETQYF
>.|.|TRBV7-3|TRBJ2-6
TGTGCCAGCAGCCTTGGGACTGCTGTTGGGGCCAACGTCCTGACTTTC
CASSLGTAVGANVLTF
>.|.|TRBV5-8|TRBJ2-5
TGTGCCAGCAGCCCAGGGTATCGAGAGACCCAGTACTTC
CASSPGYRETQYF